This is a list of T cell receptor beta chains from one sample in a study of cytomegalovirus exposure and HLA in healthy donors. Measured with immunoSEQ multiplex PCR; TCRdb has only the in-frame clones, and not every one. The table includes 150,000 to 200,000 clones, around 78% detected once. The material sequenced was PBMCs. These receptor sequences come from a middle-aged woman in good health and CMV-seronegative. The CDR3 runs from the conserved cysteine through the conserved F or W. D genes are given only for firm matches. Some rows mark clone size as missing; the rest say once, few, many or name a class of expanded clone.

CDR3 protein: CASSFMPSGSVSYEQYF; CDR3 DNA: TGTGCCAGCAGTTTTATGCCTAGCGGGAGTGTTTCCTACGAGCAGTACTTC; D gene: TRBD2; V gene: TRBV27; clone size: NA; J gene: TRBJ2-7
CDR3 protein: CASKAGRVRDTQYF; CDR3 DNA: TGTGCCAGCAAAGCGGGAAGGGTGAGAGATACGCAGTATTTT; D gene: TRBD2; V gene: TRBV2; clone size: few; J gene: TRBJ2-3
CDR3 protein: CASSHPDGVGLLF; CDR3 DNA: TGTGCCAGCAGCCACCCCGATGGAGTCGGTTTGCTCTTC; D gene: NA; V gene: TRBV6-5; clone size: NA; J gene: TRBJ2-1
CDR3 protein: CASTPRPSTGAEDTIYF; CDR3 DNA: TGTGCCAGCACCCCTCGCCCCTCGACAGGGGCGGAGGACACCATATATTTT; D gene: TRBD1; V gene: TRBV9; clone size: NA; J gene: TRBJ1-3
CDR3 protein: CASSLAGGSHQPQHF; CDR3 DNA: TGTGCCAGCAGCTTAGCGGGGGGCTCACATCAGCCCCAGCATTTT; D gene: NA; V gene: TRBV11-2; clone size: NA; J gene: TRBJ1-5
CDR3 protein: CASSFHPGQGNQPQHF; CDR3 DNA: TGTGCCAGCAGTTTTCACCCGGGACAGGGGAATCAGCCCCAGCATTTT; D gene: TRBD1; V gene: TRBV6-5; clone size: NA; J gene: TRBJ1-5
CDR3 protein: CASSGQGQKGETQYF; CDR3 DNA: TGTGCCAGCAGTGGACAGGGTCAGAAAGGCGAGACCCAGTACTTC; D gene: TRBD1; V gene: TRBV6-1; clone size: NA; J gene: TRBJ2-5
CDR3 protein: CSASVAGGQFF; CDR3 DNA: TGCAGTGCTAGTGTAGCGGGGGGGCAGTTCTTC; D gene: TRBD2; V gene: TRBV20-1; clone size: NA; J gene: TRBJ2-1
CDR3 protein: CASSPVGGNTIYF; CDR3 DNA: TGCGCCAGCAGCCCTGTCGGGGGAAACACCATATATTTT; D gene: NA; V gene: TRBV5-1; clone size: NA; J gene: TRBJ1-3
CDR3 protein: CASSPDDRSYTEAFF; CDR3 DNA: TGTGCCAGCAGCCCCGACGACAGGAGCTACACTGAAGCTTTCTTT; D gene: NA; V gene: TRBV5-5; clone size: NA; J gene: TRBJ1-1
CDR3 protein: CASSPLGGNIYEQYF; CDR3 DNA: TGTGCCAGCTCCCCCCTGGGGGGAAACATCTACGAGCAGTACTTC; D gene: NA; V gene: TRBV27; clone size: NA; J gene: TRBJ2-7
CDR3 protein: CGGGQRYEQYF; CDR3 DNA: TGCGGAGGGGGACAGCGCTACGAGCAGTACTTC; D gene: TRBD1; V gene: TRBV5-1; clone size: NA; J gene: TRBJ2-7
CDR3 protein: CATILGQGNEKLFF; CDR3 DNA: TGTGCCACCATCTTGGGACAGGGGAATGAAAAACTGTTTTTT; D gene: TRBD1; V gene: TRBV6-1; clone size: NA; J gene: TRBJ1-4
CDR3 protein: CASSMSSYEQYF; CDR3 DNA: TGTGCCAGCAGCATGAGCTCCTACGAGCAGTACTTC; D gene: NA; V gene: TRBV6-6; clone size: NA; J gene: TRBJ2-7
CDR3 protein: CASSGTRGANQPQHF; CDR3 DNA: TGTGCCAGCAGCGGGACGCGGGGAGCCAATCAGCCCCAGCATTTT; D gene: NA; V gene: TRBV6-1; clone size: NA; J gene: TRBJ1-5
CDR3 protein: CAWSRQGGLAEAFF; CDR3 DNA: TGTGCCTGGAGTCGACAGGGTGGATTGGCTGAAGCTTTCTTT; D gene: TRBD1; V gene: TRBV30; clone size: few; J gene: TRBJ1-1
CDR3 protein: CASSFDGLAGEYNEQFF; CDR3 DNA: TGTGCCAGCAGCTTCGATGGACTAGCGGGAGAGTACAATGAGCAGTTCTTC; D gene: TRBD2; V gene: TRBV5-4; clone size: NA; J gene: TRBJ2-1
CDR3 protein: CASSFSGGPQHF; CDR3 DNA: TGTGCCAGCAGCTTCTCCGGGGGACCCCAGCATTTT; D gene: NA; V gene: TRBV7-3; clone size: NA; J gene: TRBJ1-5
CDR3 protein: CASTPSGGGGEQYF; CDR3 DNA: TGTGCCAGCACCCCCTCTGGGGGGGGTGGCGAGCAGTACTTC; D gene: TRBD2; V gene: TRBV6-5; clone size: few; J gene: TRBJ2-7
CDR3 protein: CASSVQLVSTGELFF; CDR3 DNA: TGTGCCAGCAGTGTACAACTAGTTTCCACCGGGGAGCTGTTTTTT; D gene: NA; V gene: TRBV6-1; clone size: NA; J gene: TRBJ2-2
CDR3 protein: CASSYQENTEAFF; CDR3 DNA: TGTGCCAGCAGTTACCAGGAGAACACTGAAGCTTTCTTT; D gene: NA; V gene: TRBV6-6; clone size: NA; J gene: TRBJ1-1
CDR3 protein: CASSEENEKLFF; CDR3 DNA: TGTGCCAGCAGTGAGGAGAATGAAAAACTGTTTTTT; D gene: NA; V gene: TRBV2; clone size: NA; J gene: TRBJ1-4
CDR3 protein: CASTPRGKAEAFF; CDR3 DNA: TGTGCCAGCACCCCCCGGGGAAAGGCTGAAGCTTTCTTT; D gene: NA; V gene: TRBV6-6; clone size: NA; J gene: TRBJ1-1
CDR3 protein: CASSPNPKLGTTDTQYF; CDR3 DNA: TGTGCCAGCAGCCCTAATCCCAAACTAGGCACCACAGATACGCAGTATTTT; D gene: NA; V gene: TRBV4-2; clone size: NA; J gene: TRBJ2-3
CDR3 protein: CASSPVEESNYGYTF; CDR3 DNA: TGCGCCAGCAGCCCTGTGGAGGAGTCGAACTATGGCTACACCTTC; D gene: NA; V gene: TRBV5-1; clone size: NA; J gene: TRBJ1-2
CDR3 protein: CASSDGTSGTNTGGLFF; CDR3 DNA: TGTGCCAGCAGCGATGGGACTAGCGGGACGAACACCGGGGGGCTGTTTTTT; D gene: TRBD2; V gene: TRBV5-6; clone size: NA; J gene: TRBJ2-2
CDR3 protein: CASSEHSNQPQHF; CDR3 DNA: TGTGCCAGCAGCGAACATAGCAATCAGCCCCAGCATTTT; D gene: NA; V gene: TRBV9; clone size: NA; J gene: TRBJ1-5
CDR3 protein: CASTTRGEVQYF; CDR3 DNA: TGTGCCAGCACAACCAGGGGGGAGGTTCAGTACTTC; D gene: NA; V gene: TRBV6-6; clone size: NA; J gene: TRBJ2-4
CDR3 protein: CASSLVLDVYEQYF; CDR3 DNA: TGCGCCAGCAGCTTGGTCCTAGACGTGTACGAGCAGTACTTC; D gene: NA; V gene: TRBV5-1; clone size: NA; J gene: TRBJ2-7
CDR3 protein: CASSLEESYPTNEKLFF; CDR3 DNA: TGCGCCAGCAGCTTGGAGGAGAGCTACCCAACTAATGAAAAACTGTTTTTT; D gene: NA; V gene: TRBV5-1; clone size: few; J gene: TRBJ1-4
CDR3 protein: CASSPSVAGGSDTQYF; CDR3 DNA: TGCGCCAGCAGCCCGTCTGTAGCGGGAGGCTCAGATACGCAGTATTTT; D gene: TRBD2; V gene: TRBV5-1; clone size: NA; J gene: TRBJ2-3
CDR3 protein: CASRRESLKGGELFF; CDR3 DNA: TGTGCCAGCCGGAGGGAGTCCCTTAAGGGCGGGGAGCTGTTTTTT; D gene: NA; V gene: TRBV2; clone size: NA; J gene: TRBJ2-2
CDR3 protein: CASSLGTGTSYEQYF; CDR3 DNA: TGTGCCAGCAGCTTGGGGACAGGTACCTCCTACGAGCAGTACTTC; D gene: TRBD1; V gene: TRBV5-6; clone size: NA; J gene: TRBJ2-7
CDR3 protein: CASSMDRPSGANVLTF; CDR3 DNA: TGTGCCAGCAGTATGGACAGACCCTCTGGGGCCAACGTCCTGACTTTC; D gene: NA; V gene: TRBV25-1; clone size: NA; J gene: TRBJ2-6
CDR3 protein: CASSAGLDYGYTF; CDR3 DNA: TGTGCCAGCAGTGCAGGGTTAGACTATGGCTACACCTTC; D gene: NA; V gene: TRBV25-1; clone size: NA; J gene: TRBJ1-2
CDR3 protein: CAWSAFRGTQYF; CDR3 DNA: TGTGCCTGGAGTGCCTTTAGGGGTACGCAGTATTTT; D gene: NA; V gene: TRBV30; clone size: few; J gene: TRBJ2-3
CDR3 protein: CASSPGGPTEAFF; CDR3 DNA: TGTGCCAGCAGCCCAGGGGGCCCCACTGAAGCTTTCTTT; D gene: TRBD1; V gene: TRBV7-9; clone size: NA; J gene: TRBJ1-1
CDR3 protein: CASSPLGASGTDTQYF; CDR3 DNA: TGCGCCAGCAGCCCCCTTGGAGCCTCAGGGACAGATACGCAGTATTTT; D gene: NA; V gene: TRBV5-1; clone size: NA; J gene: TRBJ2-3
CDR3 protein: CASSLYGTLEAFF; CDR3 DNA: TGTGCCAGCAGCTTGTACGGGACTCTCGAAGCTTTCTTT; D gene: NA; V gene: TRBV7-9; clone size: NA; J gene: TRBJ1-1
CDR3 protein: CVSSRGGSGTDTQYF; CDR3 DNA: TGCGTCAGCAGCCGTGGGGGGTCTGGCACAGATACGCAGTATTTT; D gene: NA; V gene: TRBV5-1; clone size: NA; J gene: TRBJ2-3
CDR3 protein: CASSPEGLEGNTEAFF; CDR3 DNA: TGTGCCAGCAGCCCCGAGGGTTTGGAAGGAAACACTGAAGCTTTCTTT; D gene: NA; V gene: TRBV13; clone size: NA; J gene: TRBJ1-1
CDR3 protein: CASRWTLNTEAFF; CDR3 DNA: TGTGCCAGCAGGTGGACACTGAACACTGAAGCTTTCTTT; D gene: NA; V gene: TRBV28; clone size: NA; J gene: TRBJ1-1
CDR3 protein: CAWTGGGRGDEQFF; CDR3 DNA: TGTGCCTGGACGGGCGGGGGGCGCGGGGATGAGCAGTTCTTC; D gene: TRBD2; V gene: TRBV30; clone size: NA; J gene: TRBJ2-1
CDR3 protein: CASSEGGVDEQFF; CDR3 DNA: TGTGCCAGCAGTGAGGGGGGGGTCGATGAGCAGTTCTTC; D gene: TRBD2; V gene: TRBV6-1; clone size: NA; J gene: TRBJ2-1
CDR3 protein: CASSFQNEQYF; CDR3 DNA: TGTGCCAGCAGCTTTCAAAATGAGCAGTACTTC; D gene: NA; V gene: TRBV7-6; clone size: NA; J gene: TRBJ2-7
CDR3 protein: CASSLITIGLSYEQYF; CDR3 DNA: TGTGCCAGCAGTCTTATTACCATTGGCCTCTCCTACGAGCAGTACTTC; D gene: NA; V gene: TRBV13; clone size: NA; J gene: TRBJ2-7
CDR3 protein: CASNGAGYEQYF; CDR3 DNA: TGTGCCTCAAATGGGGCAGGCTACGAGCAGTACTTC; D gene: NA; V gene: TRBV30; clone size: NA; J gene: TRBJ2-7
CDR3 protein: CSVEGGADYEQYF; CDR3 DNA: TGCAGCGTTGAGGGAGGAGCAGACTACGAGCAGTACTTC; D gene: NA; V gene: TRBV29-1; clone size: NA; J gene: TRBJ2-7
CDR3 protein: CASSVGAGGNTDTQYF; CDR3 DNA: TGTGCCAGCAGCGTAGGAGCGGGAGGGAACACAGATACGCAGTATTTT; D gene: TRBD2; V gene: TRBV9; clone size: NA; J gene: TRBJ2-3
CDR3 protein: CASSSGDGSNTEAFF; CDR3 DNA: TGTGCCAGCAGCTCGGGGGACGGTTCGAACACTGAAGCTTTCTTT; D gene: NA; V gene: TRBV7-9; clone size: NA; J gene: TRBJ1-1
CDR3 protein: CASGQVPNYGYTF; CDR3 DNA: TGCGCCAGCGGACAGGTCCCTAACTATGGCTACACCTTC; D gene: TRBD1; V gene: TRBV5-1; clone size: once; J gene: TRBJ1-2
CDR3 protein: CASSLVGRENSNEQFF; CDR3 DNA: TGCGCCAGCAGCTTGGTCGGCAGGGAAAACAGCAATGAGCAGTTCTTC; D gene: NA; V gene: TRBV5-1; clone size: NA; J gene: TRBJ2-1
CDR3 protein: CASSLVGGLTGANVLTF; CDR3 DNA: TGCGCCAGCAGCTTGGTCGGGGGTTTAACTGGGGCCAACGTCCTGACTTTC; D gene: NA; V gene: TRBV5-1; clone size: NA; J gene: TRBJ2-6
CDR3 protein: CASSQVTGGRETQYF; CDR3 DNA: TGTGCCAGCAGCCAAGTAACAGGGGGCCGGGAGACCCAGTACTTC; D gene: TRBD1; V gene: TRBV14; clone size: few; J gene: TRBJ2-5
CDR3 protein: CASSSGDTHSPSSYEQYF; CDR3 DNA: TGCGCCAGCAGCTCGGGGGATACACACAGTCCTAGCTCCTACGAGCAGTACTTC; D gene: NA; V gene: TRBV5-1; clone size: NA; J gene: TRBJ2-7
CDR3 protein: CASSLEGTGAGEQYF; CDR3 DNA: TGCGCCAGCAGCTTGGAAGGGACAGGGGCGGGGGAGCAGTACTTC; D gene: TRBD1; V gene: TRBV5-1; clone size: few; J gene: TRBJ2-7
CDR3 protein: CSVPGLADYNEQFF; CDR3 DNA: TGCAGCGTCCCCGGACTAGCGGACTACAATGAGCAGTTCTTC; D gene: TRBD2; V gene: TRBV29-1; clone size: NA; J gene: TRBJ2-1
CDR3 protein: CASSDMWGSDMNTEAFF; CDR3 DNA: TGTGCCAGCAGTGATATGTGGGGTTCGGACATGAACACTGAAGCTTTCTTT; D gene: NA; V gene: TRBV6-1; clone size: once; J gene: TRBJ1-1